The sequence of this T cell receptor beta chain was determined in a study of regulatory T cells in long-lasting Graves disease. The ends were cut back, 1 base at V and 8 bases at J, with 8 bases in the middle. The CDR3 spans 12 residues. Germline V gene sequence: CDR1 MDHEN, CDR2 SYDVKM. iRepertoire HTBI primers and Arm-PCR of CDR3 regions built TCR beta libraries. A single record per CDR3 protein comes from TCRdb applying MiXCR to the multiplex PCR reads. The sample comprises 450,000 to 600,000 distinct CDR3 sequences, under 20% of which are singletons, and 9% to 15% rests with the top ten. Specified time point: newly diagnosed GD, antithyroid drugs for less than 3 months. Isolated PBMC RNA provided the starting material for the TCR library. In addition, the sample was reused for a study of T cells in Graves' hyperthyroidism and ophthalmopathy. In that study: Absence of ophthalmopathy progression within 18 months defined stable Graves' hyperthyroidism. Progression to ophthalmopathy was predicted a median of about six months early.

The TCR sequence derives from a man aged 35 to 55 with Graves disease. The sample here was peripheral blood mononuclear cells (PBMCs), taken at new diagnosis, from a patient treated with antithyroid drugs. The gene calls are TRBV28 and TRBJ1-2; D not certain. The CDR3 DNA follows: TGTGCCAGCAGTTTATTCCCGTGGGGCTACACCTTC. The encoded protein is CASSLFPWGYTF.